Shown below are 2 T cell receptor beta chains from a single sample sequenced in a study of T cell changes during pregnancy in multiple sclerosis. Assay: immunoSEQ multiplex PCR; the TCRdb copy retains only in-frame clones and omits some. The sample lists over 70,000 clones; more than 85% were seen once. The sequencing here drew on peripheral blood, taken in the first trimester of pregnancy. The receptor source for this set is a female donor in good health, enrolled as a control in a pregnancy study.

The chain has TRBV10-3 and TRBJ2-1; TRBD1 might be the D (9 bases). Germline assignment: CDR1 ENHRY and CDR2 SYGVKD. V lost 5 bases and J lost 16, with 18 bases in between. The CDR3 consists of 12 residues. The CDR3 sequence is CAISHGGDRAFF. CDR3 nucleotide sequence: TGTGCCATCAGTCACGGGGGGGACAGGGCATTCTTC.

The chain joins TRBV7-2 to TRBJ1-1; D unresolved. This CDR3 is built from 14 residues. The germline V gene has CDR1 SGHTA and CDR2 FQGNSA. V was pared by 9 bases and J by 0 bases, with 14 bases between. This CDR3 reads CASSSGSMNTEAFF. In DNA form, the CDR3 reads TGTGCCAGTAGTTCAGGCTCCATGAACACTGAAGCTTTCTTT.